The present T cell receptor beta chain was sequenced within a study of OX40 agonist ivuxolimab in advanced cancers. With regard to the full study: Ivuxolimab was an agonistic, fully human IgG2 monoclonal antibody directed against OX40 (CD134), a costimulatory receptor. Intravenous ivuxolimab was administered to patients every 2 weeks at six dose levels: 0.01, 0.1, 0.3, 1.5, 3 and 10 mg/kg. Of the 50 to 55 patients in dose escalation, about 20 had hepatocellular carcinoma, about 15 had melanoma, 9 had renal cell carcinoma and 9 had head and neck cancer. In the dose-escalation cohort, roughly 80% of patients were male, and the mean age was around 60 years, with a range of about 23 to 85. Patients were allowed to have had prior anti-PD-1, anti-PD-L1 or anti-CTLA-4 therapy, and roughly two fifths of the dose-escalation patients had been treated with checkpoint inhibitors. Three dose-escalation patients achieved partial responses, one with hepatocellular carcinoma and two with cutaneous melanoma. The purpose of peripheral TCRbeta sequencing was to test whether ivuxolimab changed TCR sequence diversity and led to clonal T-cell expansion. The monotherapy dose-escalation portion (N of about 47 patients) of the phase I ivuxolimab trial is reported in the paper.

Remarks on this clone: Its antigen target is currently unknown. Base-call qualities are not available, and no considerably larger clone is one nucleotide away.

V and J lose 7 bases and 6 bases, and a span of 18 bases separates them. From cysteine to phenylalanine, the CDR3 is 15 amino acids long. This entry keeps only the CDR3 DNA: 45 bases, framed from base 1. CDR1 and CDR2 are drawn from the germline V gene (reference sequence): LNHDA, SQIVND. For sequencing of the TCRbeta CDR3 region, genomic DNA was extracted from the sorted cells. TCRbeta CDR3 regions were sequenced using the immunoSEQ Assay. TCRdb carries this immuneACCESS record with in-frame sequences only. Its versions omit some clonotypes, under half of them owing to an unresolved V gene in the studies checked, with the rest unexplained. This sample lists about 77,000 clones; roughly 90% were detected once. The top ten constitute around 2.4% of the sample. Study-level results and caveats: At doses from 0.1 to 3.0 mg/kg, clonal expansion was seen in both CD4+ and CD8+ blood T cells between baseline and week 6. After ivuxolimab, CD8+ T cells had more expanded clones than CD4+ T cells on average. Low levels of normalized T-cell clonal expansion were also seen in some patients who did not respond. The antigen specificity of the peripheral T cells that underwent clonal expansion was not determined. In partial responders in the 0.1-3.0 mg/kg groups, normalized peripheral clonal expansion was found to be among the lowest, especially among CD8+ T cells.

Patients with autoimmune disease history or receiving systemic immunosuppression were excluded from the trial. Peripheral blood for TCR sequencing was drawn from every dose cohort at baseline, at cycle 4 day 1 and at cycle 7 day 1. The samples were taken from a phase I, first-in-human, multicenter, open-label dose-escalation trial of ivuxolimab. Adults with locally advanced or metastatic melanoma, renal cell, hepatocellular, or head and neck squamous cell carcinoma were enrolled in the trial. CD4+ and CD8+ T cells were sorted separately from peripheral blood before TCR sequencing. This sequence uses TRBV19 and TRBJ2-2, and the D gene may be TRBD1, 6 bases matching. The sequence came from an adult with an advanced solid tumor such as melanoma, head and neck, liver or kidney cancer. The source material was CD4+ or CD8+ T cells sorted from blood, sampled in a trial of the OX40 agonist ivuxolimab. The DNA sequence is TGTGCCAGTACCCTGATACAGGGAGTCGCCGGGGAGCTGTTTTTT. Its protein product is CASTLIQGVAGELFF.